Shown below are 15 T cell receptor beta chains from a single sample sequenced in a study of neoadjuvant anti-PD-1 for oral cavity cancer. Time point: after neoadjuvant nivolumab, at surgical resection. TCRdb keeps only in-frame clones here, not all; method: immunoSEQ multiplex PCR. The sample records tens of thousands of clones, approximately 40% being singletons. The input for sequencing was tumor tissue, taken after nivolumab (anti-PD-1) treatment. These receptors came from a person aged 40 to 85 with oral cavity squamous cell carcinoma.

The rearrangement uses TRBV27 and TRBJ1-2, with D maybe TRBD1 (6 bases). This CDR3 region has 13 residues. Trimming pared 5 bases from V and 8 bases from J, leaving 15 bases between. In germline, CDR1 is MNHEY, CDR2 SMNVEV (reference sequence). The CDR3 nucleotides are TGTGCCAGCAGTGGAGGGGGAAGTTCCGGCTACACCTTC. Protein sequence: CASSGGGSSGYTF.

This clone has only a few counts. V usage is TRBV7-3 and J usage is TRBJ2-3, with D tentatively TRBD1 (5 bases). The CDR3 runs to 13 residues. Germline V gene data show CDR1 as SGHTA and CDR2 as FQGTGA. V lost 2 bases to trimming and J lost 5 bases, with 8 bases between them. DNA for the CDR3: TGTGCCAGCAGCTTAGACAGTCAAGATACGCAGTATTTT. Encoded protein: CASSLDSQDTQYF.

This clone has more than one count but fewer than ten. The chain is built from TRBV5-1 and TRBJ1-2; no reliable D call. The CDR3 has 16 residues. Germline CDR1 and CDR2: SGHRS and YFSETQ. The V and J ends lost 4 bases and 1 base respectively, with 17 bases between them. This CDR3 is CASSPTGHDNNYGYTF. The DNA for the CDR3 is TGCGCCAGCAGCCCGACCGGTCACGACAATAACTATGGCTACACCTTC.

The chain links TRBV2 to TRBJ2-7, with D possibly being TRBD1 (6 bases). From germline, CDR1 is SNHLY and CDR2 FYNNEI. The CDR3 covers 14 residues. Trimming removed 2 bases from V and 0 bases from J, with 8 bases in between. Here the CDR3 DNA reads TGTGCCAGCAGTGAACGACAGGACTCCTACGAGCAGTACTTC. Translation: CASSERQDSYEQYF.

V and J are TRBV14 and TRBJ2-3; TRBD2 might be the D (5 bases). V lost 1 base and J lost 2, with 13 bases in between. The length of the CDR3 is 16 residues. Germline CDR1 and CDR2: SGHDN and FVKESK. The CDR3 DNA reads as TGTGCCAGCAGCCAAGTACGGGGAACTGTCACAGATACGCAGTATTTT. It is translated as CASSQVRGTVTDTQYF.

The CDR3 DNA reads TGTGCCAGTAGTACCCGGGGACAGCCGGCCTACGAGCAGTACTTC. This encodes CASSTRGQPAYEQYF. The genes are TRBV19 and TRBJ2-7; 7 nucleotides align to TRBD1. With V trimmed by 4 bases and J by 2 bases, 8 bases remained unmatched. The CDR3 is 15 residues long. The germline gives CDR1 LNHDA, CDR2 SQIVND (reference sequence).

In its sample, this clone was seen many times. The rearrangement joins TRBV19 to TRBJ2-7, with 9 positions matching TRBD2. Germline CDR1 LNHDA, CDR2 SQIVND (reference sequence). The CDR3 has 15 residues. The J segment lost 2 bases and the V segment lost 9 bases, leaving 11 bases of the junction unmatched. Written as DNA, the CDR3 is TGTGCCAGCAGTCACAGCGGGGGGCGGACCTACGAGCAGTACTTC. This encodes CASSHSGGRTYEQYF.

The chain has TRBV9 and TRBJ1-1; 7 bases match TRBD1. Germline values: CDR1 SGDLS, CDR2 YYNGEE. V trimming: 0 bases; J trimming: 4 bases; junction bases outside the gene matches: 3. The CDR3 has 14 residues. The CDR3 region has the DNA TGTGCCAGCAGCGTAGAGGGGGCGACCACTGAAGCTTTCTTT. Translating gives CASSVEGATTEAFF.

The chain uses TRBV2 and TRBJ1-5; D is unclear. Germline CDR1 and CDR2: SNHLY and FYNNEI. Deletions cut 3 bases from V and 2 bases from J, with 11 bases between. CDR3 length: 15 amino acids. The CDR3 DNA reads TGTGCCAGCAGTGAGAGTGGGCTCGGCAATCAGCCCCAGCATTTT. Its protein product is CASSESGLGNQPQHF.

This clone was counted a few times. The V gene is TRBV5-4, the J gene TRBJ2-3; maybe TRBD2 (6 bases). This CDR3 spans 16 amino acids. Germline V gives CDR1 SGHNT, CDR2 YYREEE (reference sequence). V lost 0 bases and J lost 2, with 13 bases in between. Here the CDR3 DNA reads TGTGCCAGCAGCTTGGATTTGGTAGCGGCCACAGATACGCAGTATTTT. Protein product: CASSLDLVAATDTQYF.

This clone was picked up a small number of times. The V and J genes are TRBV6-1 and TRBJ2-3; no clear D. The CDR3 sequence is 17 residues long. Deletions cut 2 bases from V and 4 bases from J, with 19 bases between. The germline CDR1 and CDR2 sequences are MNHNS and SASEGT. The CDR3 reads CASSEMGIPTGADTQYF. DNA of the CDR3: TGTGCCAGCAGTGAAATGGGGATCCCTACCGGCGCAGATACGCAGTATTTT.

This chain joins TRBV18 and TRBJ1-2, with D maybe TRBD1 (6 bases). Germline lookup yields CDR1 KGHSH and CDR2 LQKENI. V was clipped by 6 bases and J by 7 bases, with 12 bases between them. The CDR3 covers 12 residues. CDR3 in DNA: TGTGCCAGCTCGCCCATACAGGGTGGCTACACCTTC. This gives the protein CASSPIQGGYTF.

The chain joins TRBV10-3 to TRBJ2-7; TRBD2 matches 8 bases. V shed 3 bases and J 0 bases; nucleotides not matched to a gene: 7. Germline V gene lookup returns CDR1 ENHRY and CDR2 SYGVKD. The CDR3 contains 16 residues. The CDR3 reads CAISDTSGLSSYEQYF. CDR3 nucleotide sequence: TGTGCCATCAGTGATACTAGCGGCCTTAGCTCCTACGAGCAGTACTTC.

Here the CDR3 DNA reads TGTGCCAGCAGTTCCCCGGGACAGGGAATTCACGAGCAGTACTTC. Translation: CASSSPGQGIHEQYF. This sequence joins TRBV28 and TRBJ2-7, with TRBD1 matching over 9 bases. The CDR3 is 15 amino acids. V was pared by 4 bases and J by 5 bases, with 9 bases of the junction left unmatched. CDR1 is MDHEN, CDR2 SYDVKM, per germline.

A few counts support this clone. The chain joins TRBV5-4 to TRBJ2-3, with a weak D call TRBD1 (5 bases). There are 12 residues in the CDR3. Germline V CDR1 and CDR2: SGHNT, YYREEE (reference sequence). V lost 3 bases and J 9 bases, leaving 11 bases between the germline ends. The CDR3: CASSSDSRTQYF. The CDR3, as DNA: TGTGCCAGCAGCTCAGACAGCCGGACGCAGTATTTT.